This is a list of T cell receptor beta chains from one sample in a study of T-cell reconstitution after alpha-beta-depleted transplantation in children. MiXCR, applied by TCRdb to the PCR reads, yields one record per CDR3 protein. Here the sample spans some 26,000 distinct CDR3 sequences, roughly 19% being singletons. This specimen was PBMCs, mostly from graft donor cells, taken 60 days after TCRalphabeta/CD19-depleted stem cell transplant. The receptor set was obtained from a male patient between 2 and 15 years old who had a stem cell transplant for acute lymphoblastic leukemia, so the T cells may come from the graft donor. The conserved cysteine and the conserved F or W are not part of the CDR3 here. The order of the fields is V gene, CDR3 protein.

v_call: TRBV4-2; cdr3_aa: ASSQDPGLALSETQY
v_call: TRBV6-1; cdr3_aa: ASSPPGGETQY
v_call: TRBV7-9; cdr3_aa: ASIGSYEQY
v_call: TRBV14; cdr3_aa: ASSQELTGYQETQY
v_call: TRBV2; cdr3_aa: ASSELLAGGSSYNEQF
v_call: TRBV20-1; cdr3_aa: SARPGTVGNTIY
v_call: TRBV7-8; cdr3_aa: ASSYRDATNEKLF
v_call: TRBV7-6; cdr3_aa: ASSTIAGGAYEQY
v_call: TRBV3-1; cdr3_aa: ASSSGGGQEKLF
v_call: TRBV7-9; cdr3_aa: ASSSARRINEKLF
v_call: TRBV18; cdr3_aa: ASSPLMQGANYNEQF
v_call: TRBV7-2; cdr3_aa: ASVLAGGHEQY
v_call: TRBV20-1; cdr3_aa: SARGWGAGEQY
v_call: TRBV28; cdr3_aa: ASSRAGLAGVTEQF
v_call: TRBV5-6; cdr3_aa: ASSSGQGGEQY
v_call: TRBV28; cdr3_aa: ASSLRGFGTDTQY
v_call: TRBV3-1; cdr3_aa: ASRREETQY
v_call: TRBV12-3/TRBV12-4; cdr3_aa: ASRRAGQETQY
v_call: TRBV28; cdr3_aa: ASSLPGASNQPQH
v_call: TRBV14; cdr3_aa: ASSQWTGGNEQF
v_call: TRBV27; cdr3_aa: ASSLISGRGAKNIQY
v_call: TRBV7-2; cdr3_aa: ASSFGVATDTQY
v_call: TRBV2; cdr3_aa: ASSRTSGTVLEQF
v_call: TRBV4-2; cdr3_aa: ASSLGTTSYEQY
v_call: TRBV5-1; cdr3_aa: ASSLGHKVGMEQF
v_call: TRBV14; cdr3_aa: ASSLGLAGARTGELF
v_call: TRBV19; cdr3_aa: ASSSRNGAELF
v_call: TRBV28; cdr3_aa: ASINGGTSGYNEQF
v_call: TRBV27; cdr3_aa: ASRLIAGATTDTQY
v_call: TRBV28; cdr3_aa: ASSSGLNRETQY
v_call: TRBV12-3/TRBV12-4; cdr3_aa: ASSFPGQGTDTQY
v_call: TRBV6-5; cdr3_aa: ASSYWGRGYNEQF